The clone carrying this T cell receptor (beta chain) was picked up one time. The target antigen is unknown. Sampled while nominally healthy, donors likely had unrecorded immune exposures. These data originate in a study of cytomegalovirus exposure and HLA in healthy donors. Study observations and caveats: As a later analysis showed, a missense DCLRE1C variant was linked to trimming of TCR beta V- and J-genes. Based on reports, TCR beta sequences accurately predicted HLA-A and HLA-B alleles for most subjects. A later look showed TCR association rates differing by HLA locus, highest for DRB1 and lowest for HLA-C.

The PCR used 60 Vbeta and 13 Jbeta primers. The data were produced by immunoSEQ multiplex PCR, yet TCRdb's version contains in-frame clones alone and is incomplete. The table includes about 110,000 clones, over 9.5% detected once. The CDR3 covers 14 residues. The V gene lost 4 bases and the J gene lost 1 base, with 10 bases spanning the gap. Germline CDR1 LNHDA, CDR2 SQIVND (reference sequence). The sequence was collected from a man aged 40-50 years in good health and CMV-seropositive. Sequenced sample: PBMCs. This rearrangement joins TRBV19 to TRBJ2-5; weak D call: TRBD1 (6 bases). The CDR3 nucleotides read TGTGCCAGTAGTAAGGGACACCTCCAAGAGACCCAGTACTTC. Protein product: CASSKGHLQETQYF.